This T cell receptor (beta chain) comes out of a study of PD-1 blockade in mismatch repair-deficient tumors. Study information: Patients had eleven to twelve mismatch repair-deficient cancer types and were previously treated and progressing.

Study results and caveats: After pembrolizumab, tumor-resident clones rose rapidly, then generally contracted before radiologic responses.

Notes on this clone: Its cognate antigen is unknown.

The assay was immunoSEQ multiplex PCR, and TCRdb's table has in-frame clones only and misses some. The sample consists of over 100,000 clones, over 65% of them appearing once. Mismatch repair deficiency was confirmed in all patients, by PCR or immunohistochemistry. A few pembrolizumab responders had their TCRs sequenced. CDR1 MGHRA and CDR2 YSYEKL come from the germline V gene. The CDR3 consists of 15 residues. Unmatched junction bases numbered 4, after V lost 2 bases and J lost 3 bases. The source material was peripheral blood, sampled 60 weeks after starting pembrolizumab. The chain has TRBV4-1 and TRBJ1-2, with 9 bases identical to TRBD1. The TCR was taken from an adult with mismatch repair-deficient cancer. CDR3 nucleotide sequence: TGCGCCAGCAGCCAAACCCGGGACAGGGACTATGGCTACACCTTC. Protein product: CASSQTRDRDYGYTF.